The entry that follows covers one TCR beta chain sequence. Its antigen is undetermined. The data are from a study of EBV T-cell therapy then PD-1 blockade in nasopharyngeal carcinoma. Treatment given: AdE1-LMPpoly-expanded autologous EBV-specific T-cell therapy followed by anti-PD-1 nivolumab. Trimming cost V 9 bases and J 5 bases, with 12 bases left between them. The length of the CDR3 is 13 residues. Germline CDR1 KGHDR, CDR2 SFDVKD. Clones were sequenced by immunoSEQ multiplex PCR, and TCRdb holds only the in-frame ones, with some missing. The profile shows roughly 20,000 clones, 84% of them singletons.

This sequence originates from a man in his forties or fifties with nasopharyngeal carcinoma. The sequencing used CD8+ T cells from blood, collected around day 30 from a patient whose treatment included autologous EBV-specific T cells and nivolumab. The chain combines TRBV24-1 with TRBJ1-4; D gene ambiguous. CDR3: CATRAQTNEKLFF. The CDR3 bases are TGTGCCACCCGAGCCCAGACCAATGAAAAACTGTTTTTT.